Following are 26 T cell receptor beta chains from one sample sequenced in a study of T cell changes during pregnancy in multiple sclerosis. Using immunoSEQ multiplex PCR, the repertoire was profiled, and TCRdb retains in-frame clones only, with some absent. The sample lists 73,000 or so clones; 90% were seen once. This material consisted of peripheral blood, taken after pregnancy. The receptor set was obtained from a female donor in good health, enrolled as a control in a pregnancy study.

Comment on this clone: At one boundary the junction diverges from the germline segment, which might be a read error. CDR3 loop: CAISHRQGSF. The DNA for the CDR3 is TGTGCCATCTCCCACCGACAGGGCTCCTTC. This chain joins TRBV6-5 and TRBJ1-2; 7 positions agree with TRBD1. CDR1 is MNHEY, CDR2 SVGAGI, per germline. The CDR3 is 10 residues long.

The rearrangement links TRBV6-1 to TRBJ1-2; D is possibly TRBD1 (5 bases). V was pared by 6 bases and J by 3 bases, with 11 bases between. Germline CDR1 is MNHNS and CDR2 is SASEGT. The CDR3 totals 13 residues. The CDR3 spells CASSGHIYYGYTF. CDR3 bases: TGTGCCAGCAGCGGACACATTTACTATGGCTACACCTTC.

The chain couples TRBV30 to TRBJ2-1; 8 bases agree with TRBD2. V dropped 2 bases and J dropped 4; count of bases not matched to a gene: 4. This CDR3 comprises 14 residues. The germline gives CDR1 GTSNPN, CDR2 SVGIG (reference sequence). CDR3: CAWSSSGGYNEQFF. In DNA form, the CDR3 reads TGTGCCTGGAGTTCCAGCGGGGGTTACAATGAGCAGTTCTTC.

V usage is TRBV6-5 and J usage is TRBJ1-1, with no clear D. This CDR3 has 15 amino acids. Germline V gene sequence: CDR1 MNHEY, CDR2 SVGAGI. V lost 0 bases and J lost 0, with 8 bases in between. In DNA, the CDR3 is TGTGCCAGCAGTTACTCGCGACACATGAACACTGAAGCTTTCTTT. Amino acids: CASSYSRHMNTEAFF.

The gene calls are TRBV18 and TRBJ1-1, with 9 bases fitting TRBD1. This CDR3 has 16 residues. Germline CDR1 is KGHSH and CDR2 is LQKENI. J lost 1 base, V lost 4 bases, and 7 bases had no gene match. Here the CDR3 DNA reads TGTGCCAGCTCACTGGGACAGGGTAATAAGAACACTGAAGCTTTCTTT. It is translated as CASSLGQGNKNTEAFF.

This clone has a single count. V is TRBV5-1 and J is TRBJ2-5, with 11 bases identical to TRBD2. Germline loops: CDR1 SGHRS, CDR2 YFSETQ. Trimming removed 4 bases from V and 2 bases from J; junction bases left unmatched: 4. This CDR3 contains 15 residues. The CDR3 is CASSPRTSGQETQYF. In nucleotides, the CDR3 is TGCGCCAGCAGCCCTCGGACTAGCGGGCAAGAGACCCAGTACTTC.

V gene TRBV5-4 combines with J gene TRBJ1-3, with D uncertain. Germline V lookup: CDR1 SGHNT, CDR2 YYREEE (reference sequence). Trimming took 0 bases from V and 2 from J, leaving 6 bases between them. The length of the CDR3 is 14 residues. The CDR3 region is CASSLAGAGNTIYF. CDR3 DNA sequence: TGTGCCAGCAGCTTGGCCGGGGCTGGAAACACCATATATTTT.

The J gene is TRBJ2-1, the V gene TRBV2, with D perhaps matching TRBD1 (5 bases). The CDR3 extends over 16 amino acids. Germline V gives CDR1 SNHLY, CDR2 FYNNEI. V lost 6 bases and J lost 1, with 16 bases in between. CDR3 in amino acids: CASSVLGQGSYNEQFF. The CDR3 DNA reads as TGTGCCAGCAGCGTGTTGGGGCAGGGATCCTACAATGAGCAGTTCTTC.

This rearrangement joins TRBV6-5 to TRBJ2-5; tentative D call: TRBD2 (5 bases). Trimming cost V 2 bases and J 7 bases, with 8 bases left between them. CDR3 length: 12 amino acids. The germline V gene encodes CDR1 MNHEY and CDR2 SVGAGI. In DNA form, the CDR3 reads TGTGCCAGCAGTTACCCACGGGGGACCCAGTACTTC. Its translation: CASSYPRGTQYF.

The chain has TRBV5-1 and TRBJ2-3; possibly TRBD2 for D (6 bases). The V end lost 2 bases, the J end lost 6 bases, and 10 bases lay between the germline ends. This CDR3 is 13 amino acids long. In germline, CDR1 is SGHRS, CDR2 YFSETQ. CDR3 residues: CASSLGGADTQYF. The DNA for the CDR3 is TGCGCCAGCAGCTTAGGAGGGGCCGATACGCAGTATTTT. Looking up the rest from reference TRBV5-1 and TRBJ2-3 gives the full variable domain: KAGVTQTPRYLIKTRGQQVTLSCSPISGHRSVSWYQQTPGQGLQFLFEYFSETQRNKGNFPGRFSGRQFSNSRSEMNVSTLELGDSALYLCASSLGGADTQYFGPGTRLTVL.

The gene calls are TRBV30 and TRBJ2-3, with D possibly TRBD1 on 7 matching bases. V was shortened by 3 bases and J by 14 bases, with 18 bases between the two germline ends. Germline V gives CDR1 GTSNPN, CDR2 SVGIG (reference sequence). This CDR3 has 12 residues. DNA of the CDR3: TGTGCCTGGAGCCAGACAGGGACTGGGATGTATTTT. Its protein is CAWSQTGTGMYF.

The chain combines TRBV29-1 with TRBJ2-7; 10 bases fit TRBD1. The V and J ends lost 4 bases and 6 bases, in that order; junction bases with no gene match: 9. Germline V CDR1 and CDR2: SQVTM, ANQGSEA. The CDR3 runs to 14 residues. CDR3 sequence reads: CSVGGGTGASEQYF. The CDR3 region has the DNA TGCAGCGTTGGGGGGGGGACAGGGGCTTCCGAGCAGTACTTC.

This chain uses TRBV2 with TRBJ1-2; D gene uncertain. Germline assignment: CDR1 SNHLY and CDR2 FYNNEI. CDR3 length equals 15 residues. Trimming stripped 1 base from V and 0 bases from J, with 9 bases between. DNA of the CDR3: TGTGCCAGCAGTGAAGGCCAGGAAGCTAACTATGGCTACACCTTC. Protein: CASSEGQEANYGYTF.

CDR3 amino acids: CASSLTGIGQGLSSPLHF. The CDR3 DNA follows: TGTGCCAGCAGCTTAACCGGAATTGGGCAGGGCCTTAGTTCACCCCTCCACTTT. This sequence joins TRBV7-2 and TRBJ1-6; weak D call: TRBD1 (5 bases). This CDR3 is 18 amino acids long. V shed 2 bases and J shed 9 bases, with 23 bases lying between them. The germline CDR1 and CDR2 sequences are SGHTA and FQGNSA.

The chain couples TRBV5-4 to TRBJ1-2; maybe TRBD1 (5 bases). Trimming stripped 3 bases from V and 2 bases from J, with 17 bases between. CDR3 length: 16 residues. Germline values: CDR1 SGHNT, CDR2 YYREEE (reference sequence). The CDR3 loop is CASSYFIYRPNYGYTF. The CDR3 DNA sequence: TGTGCCAGCAGCTATTTTATTTACAGGCCGAACTATGGCTACACCTTC.

This clone was observed once. The CDR3 is CASSPDTQAKNIQYF. DNA for the CDR3: TGTGCCAGCAGCCCGGACACCCAGGCCAAAAACATTCAGTACTTC. The chain recombines TRBV5-4 with TRBJ2-4; D perhaps matches TRBD1 (5 bases). The CDR3 has 15 residues. Trimming took 4 bases from V and 1 from J, leaving 12 bases between them. Germline CDR1 is SGHNT and CDR2 is YYREEE (reference sequence).

This chain uses TRBV6-6 with TRBJ2-1, with a possible D match to TRBD1 (6 bases). The CDR3 is 14 residues long. Germline V gene lookup returns CDR1 MNHNY and CDR2 SVGAGI (reference sequence). Trimming stripped 7 bases from V and 8 bases from J, with 18 bases between. Here the CDR3 reads CASITQGGDDEQFF. CDR3 coding DNA: TGTGCCAGCATCACACAGGGCGGAGACGATGAGCAGTTCTTC.

The chain carries TRBV4-2 and TRBJ1-5, with D perhaps TRBD1 (6 bases). V lost 2 bases and J 2 bases, leaving 10 bases between the germline ends. This CDR3 has 15 amino acids. Germline V gene data show CDR1 as LGHNA and CDR2 as YNFKEQ. CDR3: CASSQPGHRNQPQHF. The CDR3 DNA reads as TGTGCCAGCAGCCAACCGGGACACCGCAATCAGCCCCAGCATTTT.

This sequence joins TRBV6-1 and TRBJ2-7; possibly TRBD2 for D (5 bases). V lost 8 bases and J lost 2, with 10 bases in between. The germline gives CDR1 MNHNS, CDR2 SASEGT. The CDR3 sequence is 12 residues long. CDR3 bases: TGTGCCAGCCGAGGGCTAGCCTACGAGCAGTACTTC. It specifies CASRGLAYEQYF.

As concerns this clone: One end of the junction is discordant with germline, which a read error may explain. The chain employs TRBV7-7 and TRBJ2-3, with 13 bases lining up with TRBD2. CDR3 size: 16 residues. CDR1 is SSHAT and CDR2 is FNYEAQ in the germline V gene (reference sequence). CDR3: CASSSGTSGGTDTQYF. The CDR3 DNA follows: TGTGCTAGCAGCTCGGGGACTAGCGGGGGCACAGATACGCAGTATTTT.

This clone has only one observation. The chain employs TRBV9 and TRBJ1-2; TRBD1 is a possible D gene (6 bases). The CDR3 length is 17 residues. Trimming cost V 4 bases and J 1 base, with 20 bases left between them. Germline V gives CDR1 SGDLS, CDR2 YYNGEE. CDR3 sequence: CASSPQPRGVGNYGYTF. The CDR3 bases are TGTGCCAGCAGCCCCCAACCCAGGGGTGTAGGTAACTATGGCTACACCTTC.

The chain couples TRBV7-9 to TRBJ1-4; no reliable D call. The CDR3 is 14 residues long. Per the germline V gene, CDR1 is SEHNR and CDR2 is FQNEAQ (reference sequence). Trimming took off 5 bases at V and 8 bases at J, with 15 bases between the two ends. The CDR3 loop is CASSRAGDHEKLFF. Here the CDR3 DNA reads TGTGCCAGCAGCCGGGCCGGGGATCACGAAAAACTGTTTTTT. The variable domain in full, with the rest retrieved from reference TRBV7-9 and TRBJ1-4, is DTGVSQNPRHKITKRGQNVTFRCDPISEHNRLYWYRQTLGQGPEFLTYFQNEAQLEKSRLLSDRFSAERPKGSFSTLEIQRTEQGDSAMYLCASSRAGDHEKLFFGSGTQLSVL.

The chain combines TRBV5-1 with TRBJ1-1; perhaps TRBD1 as D (6 bases). This CDR3 spans 12 amino acids. Looked up from germline, CDR1 is SGHRS and CDR2 is YFSETQ. V was trimmed by 2 bases and J by 7 bases, leaving 9 bases between them. Here the CDR3 DNA reads TGCGCCAGCAGCTTAAGACAGGATGAAGCTTTCTTT. It specifies CASSLRQDEAFF.

The V and J genes are TRBV29-1 and TRBJ2-2; D ambiguous. Trimming removed 4 bases from V and 6 bases from J, with 12 bases in between. The CDR3 covers 13 residues. Germline assignment: CDR1 SQVTM and CDR2 ANQGSEA. The CDR3 loop reads CSVARIEAGELFF. The CDR3 coding sequence is TGCAGCGTTGCCCGAATTGAGGCCGGGGAGCTGTTTTTT.

V and J are TRBV29-1 and TRBJ1-1, with no clear D. V was pared by 7 bases and J by 6 bases, with 9 bases between. Germline-derived CDR1 and CDR2 are SQVTM and ANQGSEA. The CDR3 consists of 10 residues. Here the CDR3 DNA reads TGCAGCGGTACGGGGTCTGAAGCTTTCTTT. Protein sequence: CSGTGSEAFF.

J is TRBJ1-3 and V is TRBV19, with D hard to call. Germline V gene data show CDR1 as LNHDA and CDR2 as SQIVND (reference sequence). The CDR3 runs 13 residues. The V end lost 5 bases, the J end lost 4 bases, and 9 bases lay between the germline ends. CDR3 residues: CASSVNEGNTIYF. The DNA for the CDR3 is TGTGCCAGTAGTGTGAACGAGGGAAACACCATATATTTT.